The rows below give T cell receptor beta chains drawn from one sample of a study of blood T cell repertoires in COVID-19. Measured with immunoSEQ multiplex PCR; TCRdb has only the in-frame clones, and not every one. The sample records 150,000 or so clones, 85% being singletons. What was sequenced was peripheral blood. The receptors originated from a human donor with acute or convalescent COVID-19. The donor label of this sample is uncertain. Each CDR3 is given with its conserved first and last residue. The order of the fields is clone size, V gene, J gene, D gene, CDR3 protein, CDR3 DNA. A D gene is named only where the DNA matches it firmly. Size tells how often a clone was seen (once, few, many) or the class of an expanded clone, and some rows leave it out.

>.|TRBV6-5|TRBJ2-4|TRBD1
CASRQGTVIQYF
TGTGCCAGCCGACAGGGGACGGTCATTCAGTACTTC
>few|TRBV2|TRBJ1-2|.
CASSEAEDDGYTF
TGTGCCAGCAGTGAAGCGGAGGATGATGGCTACACCTTC
>.|TRBV6-5|TRBJ1-5|.
CASSSEAHRGPQHF
TGTGCCAGCAGTTCCGAGGCCCATCGGGGGCCCCAGCATTTT
>.|TRBV10-3|TRBJ1-2|.
CAITRSTNYGYTF
TGTGCCATCACGAGGAGCACTAACTATGGCTACACCTTC
>.|TRBV7-3|TRBJ1-1|.
CASSLSGGNTEAFF
TGTGCCAGCAGCCTCTCGGGGGGTAACACTGAAGCTTTCTTT
>.|TRBV27|TRBJ1-5|.
CASSLNSVNQPQHF
TGTGCCAGCAGTTTAAATAGCGTCAATCAGCCCCAGCATTTT
>.|TRBV30|TRBJ1-5|TRBD1
CAWSVGDRDNQPQHF
TGTGCCTGGAGTGTAGGGGACAGGGATAATCAGCCCCAGCATTTT
>.|TRBV7-7|TRBJ2-1|TRBD1
CASSSLDRGNNEQFF
TGTGCCAGCAGCTCCTTGGACAGGGGTAACAATGAGCAGTTCTTC
>.|TRBV5-6|TRBJ1-2|.
CASSPGQYGYTF
TGTGCCAGCAGCCCCGGACAGTATGGCTACACCTTC
>.|TRBV18|TRBJ2-7|.
CASSPQIGTSSYEQYF
TGTGCCAGCTCACCGCAAATAGGGACTTCCTCCTACGAGCAGTACTTC
>.|TRBV5-1|TRBJ2-3|TRBD2
CATSTSGGSTDTQYF
TGCGCCACTTCGACTAGCGGGGGAAGCACAGATACGCAGTATTTT